This TCR beta chain was identified during a study of response to subunit inactivated influenza vaccine. This CDR3 is 15 amino acids long. Germline V CDR1 and CDR2: MGHRA, YSYEKL. V trimming: 4 bases; J trimming: 4 bases; junction bases outside the gene matches: 7. TCRdb used MiXCR to reprocess the RT-PCR reads, holding one entry per CDR3 protein. The sample shows 500,000 to 650,000 distinct CDR3 sequences, less than 10% of them seen only once. The specimen was PBMCs from blood, collected around 2 years after vaccination. The chain employs TRBV4-1 and TRBJ2-3; 8 bases are shared with TRBD2. This clonotype was sampled from a man in his fifties or sixties who received an inactivated influenza vaccine. The CDR3, as DNA: TGCGCCAGCAGCCGAAGCGGGAGTACCGCAGATACGCAGTATTTT. Amino acid sequence: CASSRSGSTADTQYF.